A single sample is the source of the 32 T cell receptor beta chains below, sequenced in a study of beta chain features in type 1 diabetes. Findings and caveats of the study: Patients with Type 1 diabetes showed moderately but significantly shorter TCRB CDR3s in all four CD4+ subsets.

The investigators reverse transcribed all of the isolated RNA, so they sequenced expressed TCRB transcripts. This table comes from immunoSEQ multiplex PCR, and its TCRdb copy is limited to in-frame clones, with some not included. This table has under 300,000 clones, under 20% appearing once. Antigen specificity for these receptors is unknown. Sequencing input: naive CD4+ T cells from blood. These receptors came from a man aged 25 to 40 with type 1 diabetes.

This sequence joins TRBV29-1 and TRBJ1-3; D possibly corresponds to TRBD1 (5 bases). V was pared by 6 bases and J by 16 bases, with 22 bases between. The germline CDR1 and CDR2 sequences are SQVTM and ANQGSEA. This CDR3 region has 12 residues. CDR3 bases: TGCAGCGTAGCCCGGGACGGCGGTTTAGGTTATTTT. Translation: CSVARDGGLGYF.

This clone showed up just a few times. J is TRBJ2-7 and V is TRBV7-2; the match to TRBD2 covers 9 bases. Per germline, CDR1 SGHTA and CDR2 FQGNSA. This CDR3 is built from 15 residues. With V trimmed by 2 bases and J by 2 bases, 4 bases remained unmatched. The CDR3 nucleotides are TGTGCCAGCAGCTTATCTAGCGGGAAGACCTACGAGCAGTACTTC. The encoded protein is CASSLSSGKTYEQYF.

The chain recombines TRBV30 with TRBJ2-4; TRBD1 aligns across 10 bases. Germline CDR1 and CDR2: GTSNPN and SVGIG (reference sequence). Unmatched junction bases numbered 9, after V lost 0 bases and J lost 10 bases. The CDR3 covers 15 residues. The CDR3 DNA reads TGTGCCTGGAGTGTACTCGACAGGGGGCGATGGATTCAGTACTTC. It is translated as CAWSVLDRGRWIQYF.

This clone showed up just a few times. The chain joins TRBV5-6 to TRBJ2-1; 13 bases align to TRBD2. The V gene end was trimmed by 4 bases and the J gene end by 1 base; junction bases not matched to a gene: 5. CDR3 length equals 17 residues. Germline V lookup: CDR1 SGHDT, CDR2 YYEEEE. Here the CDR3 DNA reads TGTGCCAGCAGCCGGACTAGCGGGAGTCGGTCCTACAATGAGCAGTTCTTC. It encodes CASSRTSGSRSYNEQFF.

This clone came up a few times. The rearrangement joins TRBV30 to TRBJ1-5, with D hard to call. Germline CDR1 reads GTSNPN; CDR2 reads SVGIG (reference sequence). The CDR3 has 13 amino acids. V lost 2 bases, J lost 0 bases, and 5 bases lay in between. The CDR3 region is CAWSLDSNQPQHF. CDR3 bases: TGTGCCTGGAGTCTGGATAGCAATCAGCCCCAGCATTTT.

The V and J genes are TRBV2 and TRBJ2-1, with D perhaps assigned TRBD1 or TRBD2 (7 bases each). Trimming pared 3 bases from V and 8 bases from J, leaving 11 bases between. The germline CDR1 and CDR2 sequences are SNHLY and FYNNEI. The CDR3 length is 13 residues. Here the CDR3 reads CASSDRGRDEQFF. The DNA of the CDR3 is TGTGCCAGCAGTGACAGGGGGAGGGATGAGCAGTTCTTC. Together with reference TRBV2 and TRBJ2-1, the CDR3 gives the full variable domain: EPEVTQTPSHQVTQMGQEVILRCVPISNHLYFYWYRQILGQKVEFLVSFYNNEISEKSEIFDDQFSVERPDGSNFTLKIRSTKLEDSAMYFCASSDRGRDEQFFGPGTRLTVL.

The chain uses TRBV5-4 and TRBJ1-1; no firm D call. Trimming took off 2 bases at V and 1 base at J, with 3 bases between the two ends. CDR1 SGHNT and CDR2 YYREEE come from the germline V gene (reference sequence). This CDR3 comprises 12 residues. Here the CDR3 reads CASSFQNTEAFF. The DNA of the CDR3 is TGTGCCAGCAGCTTTCAGAACACTGAAGCTTTCTTT.

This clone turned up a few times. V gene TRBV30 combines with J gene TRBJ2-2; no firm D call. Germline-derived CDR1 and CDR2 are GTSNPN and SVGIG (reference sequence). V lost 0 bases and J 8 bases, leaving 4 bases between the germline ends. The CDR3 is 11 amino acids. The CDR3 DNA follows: TGTGCCTGGAGTGTATATGGGGAGCTGTTTTTT. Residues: CAWSVYGELFF.

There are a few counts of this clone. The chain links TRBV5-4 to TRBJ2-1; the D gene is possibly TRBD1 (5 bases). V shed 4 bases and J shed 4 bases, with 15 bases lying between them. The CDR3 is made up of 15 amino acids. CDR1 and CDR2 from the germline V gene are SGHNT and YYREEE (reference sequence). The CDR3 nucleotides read TGTGCCAGCAGCCTGCAGGGAAATTCTTACAATGAGCAGTTCTTC. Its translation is CASSLQGNSYNEQFF.

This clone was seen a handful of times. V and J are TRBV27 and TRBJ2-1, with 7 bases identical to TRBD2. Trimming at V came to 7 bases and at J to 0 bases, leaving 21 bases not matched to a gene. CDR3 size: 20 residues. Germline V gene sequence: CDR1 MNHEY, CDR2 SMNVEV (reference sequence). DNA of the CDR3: TGTGCCAGCAAACCTGAGGGACTACCGATTCGGTTAAGCTCCTACAATGAGCAGTTCTTC. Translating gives CASKPEGLPIRLSSYNEQFF.

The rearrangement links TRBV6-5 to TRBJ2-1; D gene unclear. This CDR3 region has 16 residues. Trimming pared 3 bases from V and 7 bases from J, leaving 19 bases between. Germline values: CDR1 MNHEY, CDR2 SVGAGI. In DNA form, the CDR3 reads TGTGCCAGCAGTTATCAGTCCGCAGCGTTTGGTAATGAGCAGTTCTTC. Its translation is CASSYQSAAFGNEQFF.

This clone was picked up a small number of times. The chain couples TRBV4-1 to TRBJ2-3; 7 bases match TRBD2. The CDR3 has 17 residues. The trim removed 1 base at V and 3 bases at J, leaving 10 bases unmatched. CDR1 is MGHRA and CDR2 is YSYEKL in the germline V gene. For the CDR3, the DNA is TGCGCCAGCAGCCAAGTCCCTAGCGGAGGTGGGACAGATACGCAGTATTTT. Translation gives CASSQVPSGGGTDTQYF.

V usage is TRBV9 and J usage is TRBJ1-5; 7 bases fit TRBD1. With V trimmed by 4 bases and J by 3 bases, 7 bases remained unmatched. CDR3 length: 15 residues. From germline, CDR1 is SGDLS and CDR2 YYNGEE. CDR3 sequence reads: CASSPGQSFNQPQHF. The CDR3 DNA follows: TGTGCCAGCAGCCCGGGACAGTCGTTCAATCAGCCCCAGCATTTT.

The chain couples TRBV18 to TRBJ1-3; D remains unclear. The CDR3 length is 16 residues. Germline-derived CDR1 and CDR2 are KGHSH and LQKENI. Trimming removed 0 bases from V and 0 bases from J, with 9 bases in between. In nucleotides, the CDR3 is TGTGCCAGCTCACCACCGGGGAACCCCTCTGGAAACACCATATATTTT. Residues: CASSPPGNPSGNTIYF. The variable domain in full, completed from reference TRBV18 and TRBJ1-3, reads NAGVMQNPRHLVRRRGQEARLRCSPMKGHSHVYWYRQLPEEGLKFMVYLQKENIIDESGMPKERFSAEFPKEGPSILRIQQVVRGDSAAYFCASSPPGNPSGNTIYFGEGSWLTVV.

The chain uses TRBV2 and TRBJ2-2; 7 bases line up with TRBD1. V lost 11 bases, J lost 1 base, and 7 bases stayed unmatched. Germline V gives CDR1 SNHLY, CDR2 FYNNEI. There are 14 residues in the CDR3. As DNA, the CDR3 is TGTGCCGGCCAGGGACAGAGGAACACCGGGGAGCTGTTTTTT. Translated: CAGQGQRNTGELFF.

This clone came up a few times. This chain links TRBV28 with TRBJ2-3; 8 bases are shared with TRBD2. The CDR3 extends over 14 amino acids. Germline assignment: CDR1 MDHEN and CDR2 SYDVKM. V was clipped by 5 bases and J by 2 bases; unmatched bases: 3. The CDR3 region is CASSGTSDTDTQYF. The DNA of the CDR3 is TGTGCCAGCAGTGGGACTAGTGACACAGATACGCAGTATTTT.

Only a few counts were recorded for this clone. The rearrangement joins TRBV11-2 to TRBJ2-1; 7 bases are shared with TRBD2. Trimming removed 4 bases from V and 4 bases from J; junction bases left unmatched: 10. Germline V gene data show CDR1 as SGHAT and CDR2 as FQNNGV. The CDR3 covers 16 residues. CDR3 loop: CASSSRGASGYNEQFF. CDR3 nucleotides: TGTGCCAGCAGCTCACGAGGCGCTAGCGGATACAATGAGCAGTTCTTC.

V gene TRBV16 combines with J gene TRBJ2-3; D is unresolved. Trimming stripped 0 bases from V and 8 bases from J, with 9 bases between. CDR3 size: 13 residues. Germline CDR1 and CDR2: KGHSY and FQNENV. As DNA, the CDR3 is TGTGCCAGCAGCCAATCCGGATTTGGTACGCAGTATTTT. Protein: CASSQSGFGTQYF. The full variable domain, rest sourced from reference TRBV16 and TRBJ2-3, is GEEVAQTPKHLVRGEGQKAKLYCAPIKGHSYVFWYQQVLKNEFKFLISFQNENVFDETGMPKERFSAKCLPNSPCSLEIQATKLEDSAVYFCASSQSGFGTQYFGPGTRLTVL.

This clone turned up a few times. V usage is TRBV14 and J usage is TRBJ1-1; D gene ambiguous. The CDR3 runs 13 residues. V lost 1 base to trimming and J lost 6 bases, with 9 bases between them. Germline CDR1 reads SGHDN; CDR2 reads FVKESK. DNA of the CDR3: TGTGCCAGCAGCCAAGGTTCCCGATCTGAAGCTTTCTTT. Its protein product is CASSQGSRSEAFF. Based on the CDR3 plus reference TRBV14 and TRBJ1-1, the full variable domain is EAGVTQFPSHSVIEKGQTVTLRCDPISGHDNLYWYRRVMGKEIKFLLHFVKESKQDESGMPNNRFLAERTGGTYSTLKVQPAELEDSGVYFCASSQGSRSEAFFGQGTRLTVV.

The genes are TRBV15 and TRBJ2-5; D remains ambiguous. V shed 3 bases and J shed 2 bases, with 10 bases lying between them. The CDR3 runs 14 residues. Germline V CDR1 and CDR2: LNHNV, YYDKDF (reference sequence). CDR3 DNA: TGTGCCACCAGCAGCTGGGTCCTACAAGAGACCCAGTACTTC. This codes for CATSSWVLQETQYF.

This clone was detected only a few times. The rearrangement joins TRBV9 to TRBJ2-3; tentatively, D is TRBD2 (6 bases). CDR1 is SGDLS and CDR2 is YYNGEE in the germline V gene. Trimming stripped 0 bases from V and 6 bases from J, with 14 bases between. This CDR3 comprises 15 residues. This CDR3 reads CASSVASTRGDTQYF. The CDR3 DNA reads TGTGCCAGCAGCGTAGCTAGTACTCGGGGGGATACGCAGTATTTT.

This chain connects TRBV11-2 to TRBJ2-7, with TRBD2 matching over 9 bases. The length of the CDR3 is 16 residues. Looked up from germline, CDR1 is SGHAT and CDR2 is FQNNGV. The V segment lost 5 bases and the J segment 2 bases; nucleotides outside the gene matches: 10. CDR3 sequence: CASSPSDLAGTYEQYF. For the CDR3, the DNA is TGTGCCAGCAGCCCAAGTGACCTAGCGGGGACCTACGAGCAGTACTTC.

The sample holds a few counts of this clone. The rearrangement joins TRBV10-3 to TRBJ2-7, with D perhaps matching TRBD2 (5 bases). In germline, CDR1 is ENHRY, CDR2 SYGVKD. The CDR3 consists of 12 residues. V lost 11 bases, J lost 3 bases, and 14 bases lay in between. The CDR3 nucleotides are TGTGCCGCAGCGCCCAGCGGCTACGAGCAGTACTTC. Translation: CAAAPSGYEQYF.

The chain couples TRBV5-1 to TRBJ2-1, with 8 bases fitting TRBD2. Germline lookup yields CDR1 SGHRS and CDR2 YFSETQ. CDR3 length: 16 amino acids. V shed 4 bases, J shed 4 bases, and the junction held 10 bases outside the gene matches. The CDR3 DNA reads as TGCGCCAGCAGCCTGGAAAAAGCGGGAGCTTACAATGAGCAGTTCTTC. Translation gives CASSLEKAGAYNEQFF.

The CDR3 DNA reads TGTGCCAGCAGCCAAGTGGGGGCAGGGGCGCTTACCAAAAACATTCAGTACTTC. It codes for CASSQVGAGALTKNIQYF. V gene TRBV4-2 combines with J gene TRBJ2-4, with TRBD1 as a possible D gene (6 bases). Per germline, CDR1 LGHNA and CDR2 YNFKEQ. Trimming removed 1 base from V and 2 bases from J, with 18 bases in between. The CDR3 totals 18 residues.

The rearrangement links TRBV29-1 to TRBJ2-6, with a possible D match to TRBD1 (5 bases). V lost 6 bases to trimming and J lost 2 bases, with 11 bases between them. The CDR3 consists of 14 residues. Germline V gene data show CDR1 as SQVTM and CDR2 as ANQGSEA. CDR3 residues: CSVRDSAGANVLTF. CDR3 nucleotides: TGCAGCGTGCGCGACAGCGCTGGGGCCAACGTCCTGACTTTC.

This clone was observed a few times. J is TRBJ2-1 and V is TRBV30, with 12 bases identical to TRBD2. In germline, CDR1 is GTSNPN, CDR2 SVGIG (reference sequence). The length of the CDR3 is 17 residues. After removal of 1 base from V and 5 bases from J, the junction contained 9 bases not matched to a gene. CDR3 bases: TGTGCCTGGAGTGCTCTCAGGACTAGCGGGACCGACAATGAGCAGTTCTTC. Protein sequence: CAWSALRTSGTDNEQFF.

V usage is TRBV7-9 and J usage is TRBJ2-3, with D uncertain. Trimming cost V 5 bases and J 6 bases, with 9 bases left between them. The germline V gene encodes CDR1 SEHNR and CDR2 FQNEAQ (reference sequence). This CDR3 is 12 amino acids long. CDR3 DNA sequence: TGTGCCAGCAGCCCCGGTGGGGATACGCAGTATTTT. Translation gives CASSPGGDTQYF.

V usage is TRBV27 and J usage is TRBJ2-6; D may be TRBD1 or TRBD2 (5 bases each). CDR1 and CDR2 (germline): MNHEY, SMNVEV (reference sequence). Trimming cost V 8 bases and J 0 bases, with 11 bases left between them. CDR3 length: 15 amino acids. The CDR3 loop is CASRDASSGANVLTF. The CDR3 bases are TGTGCCAGCCGGGACGCCAGCTCTGGGGCCAACGTCCTGACTTTC. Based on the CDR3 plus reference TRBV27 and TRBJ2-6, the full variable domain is EAQVTQNPRYLITVTGKKLTVTCSQNMNHEYMSWYRQDPGLGLRQIYYSMNVEVTDKGDVPEGYKVSRKEKRNFPLILESPSPNQTSLYFCASRDASSGANVLTFGAGSRLTVL.

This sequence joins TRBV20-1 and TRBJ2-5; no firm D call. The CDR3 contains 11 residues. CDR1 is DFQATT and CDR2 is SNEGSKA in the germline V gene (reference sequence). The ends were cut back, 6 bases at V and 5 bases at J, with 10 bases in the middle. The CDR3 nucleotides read TGCAGTGCCCCAGAGAGGGAGACCCAGTACTTC. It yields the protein CSAPERETQYF.

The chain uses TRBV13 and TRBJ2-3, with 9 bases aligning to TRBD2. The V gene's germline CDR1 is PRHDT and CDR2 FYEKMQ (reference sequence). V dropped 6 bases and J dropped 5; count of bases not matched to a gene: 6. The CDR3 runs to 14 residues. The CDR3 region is CASRAGGSRDTQYF. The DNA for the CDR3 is TGTGCCAGCAGAGCGGGAGGAAGTCGAGATACGCAGTATTTT.

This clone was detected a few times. The CDR3 region has the DNA TGCAGCACCGGACTAGCGGACACCCGAGAGACCCAGTACTTC. Its protein product is CSTGLADTRETQYF. This rearrangement joins TRBV29-1 to TRBJ2-5; 10 bases are shared with TRBD2. CDR1 SQVTM and CDR2 ANQGSEA come from the germline V gene. The V and J ends lost 8 bases and 4 bases, in that order; junction bases with no gene match: 10. The CDR3 covers 14 residues.